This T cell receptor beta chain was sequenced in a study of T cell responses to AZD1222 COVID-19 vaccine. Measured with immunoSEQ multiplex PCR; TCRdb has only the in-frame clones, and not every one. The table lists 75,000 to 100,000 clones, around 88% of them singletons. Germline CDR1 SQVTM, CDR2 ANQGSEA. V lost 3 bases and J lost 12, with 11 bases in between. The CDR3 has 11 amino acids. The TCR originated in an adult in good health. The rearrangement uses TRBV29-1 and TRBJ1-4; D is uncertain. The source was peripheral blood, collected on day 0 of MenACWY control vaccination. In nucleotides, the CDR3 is TGCAGCGTTGAGAAAGGACCGGAACTGTTTTTT. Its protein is CSVEKGPELFF.